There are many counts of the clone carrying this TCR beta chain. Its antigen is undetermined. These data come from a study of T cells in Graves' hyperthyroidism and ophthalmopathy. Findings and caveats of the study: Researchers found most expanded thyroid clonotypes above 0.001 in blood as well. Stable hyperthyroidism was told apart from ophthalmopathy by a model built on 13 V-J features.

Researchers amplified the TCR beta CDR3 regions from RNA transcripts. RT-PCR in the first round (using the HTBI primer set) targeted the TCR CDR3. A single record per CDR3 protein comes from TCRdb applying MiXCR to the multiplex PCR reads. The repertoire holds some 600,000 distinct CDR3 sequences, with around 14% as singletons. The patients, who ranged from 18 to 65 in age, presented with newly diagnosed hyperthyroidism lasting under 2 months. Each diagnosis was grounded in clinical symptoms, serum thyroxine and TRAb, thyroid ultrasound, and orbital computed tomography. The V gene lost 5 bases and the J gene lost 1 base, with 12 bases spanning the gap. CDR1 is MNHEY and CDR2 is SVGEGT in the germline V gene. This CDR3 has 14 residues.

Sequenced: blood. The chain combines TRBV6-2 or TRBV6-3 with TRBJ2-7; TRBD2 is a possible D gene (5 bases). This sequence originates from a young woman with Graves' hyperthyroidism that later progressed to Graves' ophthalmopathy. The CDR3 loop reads CASSPGLLSYEQYF. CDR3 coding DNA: TGTGCCAGCAGTCCCGGACTGCTGTCCTACGAGCAGTACTTC.